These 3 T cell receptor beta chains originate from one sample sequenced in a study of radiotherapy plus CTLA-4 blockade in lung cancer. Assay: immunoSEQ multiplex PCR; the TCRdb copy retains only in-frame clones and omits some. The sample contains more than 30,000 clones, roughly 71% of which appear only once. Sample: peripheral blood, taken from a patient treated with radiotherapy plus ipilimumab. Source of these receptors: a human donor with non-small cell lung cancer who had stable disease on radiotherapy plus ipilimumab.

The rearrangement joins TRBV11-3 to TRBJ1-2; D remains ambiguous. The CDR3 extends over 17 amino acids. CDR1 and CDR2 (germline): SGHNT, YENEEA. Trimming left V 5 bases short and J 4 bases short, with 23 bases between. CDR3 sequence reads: CASSTCPNLGKTYGYTF. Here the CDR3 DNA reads TGTGCCAGCAGCACGTGTCCCAATCTCGGAAAGACCTATGGCTACACCTTC.

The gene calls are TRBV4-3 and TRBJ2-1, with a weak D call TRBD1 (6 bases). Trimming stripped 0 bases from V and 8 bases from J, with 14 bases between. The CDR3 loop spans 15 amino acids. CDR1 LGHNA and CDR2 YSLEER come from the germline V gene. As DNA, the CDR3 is TGCGCCAGCAGCCAAGATCTTCCAGGGGCCTATGAGCAGTTCTTC. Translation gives CASSQDLPGAYEQFF.

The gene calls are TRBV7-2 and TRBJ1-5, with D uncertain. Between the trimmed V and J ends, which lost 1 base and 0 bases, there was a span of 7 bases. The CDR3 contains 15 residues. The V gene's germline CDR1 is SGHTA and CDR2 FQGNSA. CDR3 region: CASSLERSSNQPQHF. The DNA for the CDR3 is TGTGCCAGCAGCTTAGAGAGGAGTAGCAATCAGCCCCAGCATTTT.